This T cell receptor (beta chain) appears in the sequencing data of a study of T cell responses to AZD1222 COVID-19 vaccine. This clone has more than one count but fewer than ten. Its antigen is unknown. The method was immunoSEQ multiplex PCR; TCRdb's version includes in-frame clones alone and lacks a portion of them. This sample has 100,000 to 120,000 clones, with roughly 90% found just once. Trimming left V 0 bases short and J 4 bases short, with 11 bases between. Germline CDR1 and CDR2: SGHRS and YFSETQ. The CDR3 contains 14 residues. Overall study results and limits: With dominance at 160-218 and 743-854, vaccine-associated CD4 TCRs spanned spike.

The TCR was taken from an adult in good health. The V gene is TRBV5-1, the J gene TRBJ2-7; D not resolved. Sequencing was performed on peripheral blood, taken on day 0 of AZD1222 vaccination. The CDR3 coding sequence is TGCGCCAGCAGCTTGGTAGTCAGCCCTTACGAGCAGTACTTC. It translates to CASSLVVSPYEQYF.